Following are 23 T cell receptor beta chains from one sample sequenced in a study of human T cells and chemical hapten exposure. TCRdb re-derived calls from the RACE reads in MiXCR, one entry per CDR3 protein. The sample contains 150,000 to 200,000 distinct CDR3 sequences, roughly 15% of which appear only once. This sample's time point: patch test 1, 2 weeks after DPC sensitization. As to treatment: therapeutic diphenylcyclopropenone sensitization with weekly scalp DPC. The sample consisted of whole blood, taken in connection with sensitization to the hapten diphenylcyclopropenone (DPC). The receptors originated from a woman younger than 45 with alopecia areata. Some clones in this sample may be carry-over from other donors' samples.

The rearrangement uses TRBV20-1 and TRBJ2-7; D is possibly TRBD2 (6 bases). This CDR3 is built from 13 residues. From germline, CDR1 is DFQATT and CDR2 SNEGSKA (reference sequence). The germline V and J ends were trimmed by 6 bases and 2 bases, with 14 bases remaining between them. CDR3 DNA: TGCAGTGCACGGACTATCCCACCCTACGAGCAGTACTTC. Its translation: CSARTIPPYEQYF.

The rearrangement uses TRBV2 and TRBJ2-1, with TRBD1 matching over 11 bases. J lost 6 bases, V lost 6 bases, and 7 bases had no gene match. The CDR3 has 15 amino acids. Germline V gene lookup returns CDR1 SNHLY and CDR2 FYNNEI. CDR3 DNA sequence: TGTGCCAGCAGACCCGGGACAGGGGGGTTCAATGAGCAGTTCTTC. Residues: CASRPGTGGFNEQFF.

This clonotype was seen many times. The chain carries TRBV11-3 and TRBJ1-1; 10 bases are shared with TRBD1. V dropped 5 bases and J dropped 5; count of bases not matched to a gene: 8. This CDR3 comprises 15 residues. CDR1 is SGHNT, CDR2 YENEEA, per germline. In nucleotides, the CDR3 is TGTGCCAGCAGCCCTGGGACAGGGGTTTGGACTGAAGCTTTCTTT. Protein: CASSPGTGVWTEAFF.

This rearrangement joins TRBV29-1 to TRBJ2-7, with 7 bases lining up with TRBD2. Losses at the gene ends were 3 bases for V and 2 bases for J; bases not matched to a gene: 4. CDR1 and CDR2 from the germline V gene are SQVTM and ANQGSEA. This CDR3 is built from 13 residues. This CDR3 is CSVDTGGTYEQYF. Written as DNA, the CDR3 is TGCAGCGTTGATACGGGGGGTACCTACGAGCAGTACTTC.

This chain connects TRBV29-1 to TRBJ2-6; possible D gene TRBD2, 5 bases. The CDR3 loop spans 14 amino acids. Germline V gene sequence: CDR1 SQVTM, CDR2 ANQGSEA. V was cut by 5 bases and J by 0 bases, with 8 bases left in between. The CDR3, as DNA: TGCAGCGTTAGCGGCCTCTCTGGGGCCAACGTCCTGACTTTC. Translating gives CSVSGLSGANVLTF.

This clonotype was observed a few times. The V and J genes are TRBV5-6 and TRBJ2-7, with 9 bases aligning to TRBD1. V lost 5 bases, J lost 6 bases, and 6 bases stayed unmatched. CDR1 is SGHDT and CDR2 is YYEEEE in the germline V gene. This CDR3 contains 13 residues. This CDR3 reads CASRRQGVREQYF. Here the CDR3 DNA reads TGTGCCAGCAGACGACAGGGGGTCCGCGAGCAGTACTTC.

The chain is built from TRBV20-1 and TRBJ2-5, with 7 bases that match TRBD2. CDR1 is DFQATT, CDR2 SNEGSKA, per germline (reference sequence). Unmatched junction bases numbered 14, after V lost 2 bases and J lost 5 bases. The CDR3 spans 16 residues. CDR3 sequence: CSARRLADPWGETQYF. The CDR3, as DNA: TGCAGTGCTAGAAGGCTAGCGGACCCCTGGGGGGAGACCCAGTACTTC.

The chain has TRBV29-1 and TRBJ2-7; 7 nucleotides align to TRBD1. V shed 7 bases and J 4 bases; nucleotides not matched to a gene: 16. Looked up from germline, CDR1 is SQVTM and CDR2 is ANQGSEA. The CDR3 has 15 amino acids. The CDR3: CSGETTGTATYEQYF. The CDR3 bases are TGCAGCGGCGAAACCACCGGGACAGCTACTTACGAGCAGTACTTC.

The J gene is TRBJ1-2, the V gene TRBV2; 10 positions agree with TRBD1. Germline trimming cut 6 bases from V and 1 base from J; bases unmatched to any gene: 2. The CDR3 consists of 14 residues. CDR1 SNHLY and CDR2 FYNNEI come from the germline V gene. CDR3 coding DNA: TGTGCCAGCAGCGGGACAGGGGTTAACTATGGCTACACCTTC. The encoded protein is CASSGTGVNYGYTF.

This clonotype has only a few counts. The chain is built from TRBV20-1 and TRBJ2-3; D not certain. The CDR3 sequence is 13 residues long. Between the trimmed V and J ends, which lost 4 bases and 0 bases, there was a span of 8 bases. Germline-derived CDR1 and CDR2 are DFQATT and SNEGSKA (reference sequence). This CDR3 reads CSATHSSTDTQYF. CDR3 nucleotides: TGCAGTGCTACACACTCTAGCACAGATACGCAGTATTTT.

For this clonotype: A junction boundary mismatches the germline segment, possibly from a read error. The chain combines TRBV5-1 with TRBJ1-2, with D hard to call. The germline gives CDR1 SGHRS, CDR2 YFSETQ. The CDR3 loop spans 13 amino acids. The CDR3, as DNA: TGCACCAGCAGCTTCGACGCTAACTATGGCTACACCTTC. This codes for CTSSFDANYGYTF.

The sample holds a few counts of this clonotype. The CDR3 DNA sequence: TGCGCCAGCAGCTTGCTGGGGGCCCAATACAATGAGCAGTTCTTC. Residues: CASSLLGAQYNEQFF. This sequence joins TRBV5-1 and TRBJ2-1; TRBD1 might be the D (6 bases). Germline-derived CDR1 and CDR2 are SGHRS and YFSETQ. Trimming took off 1 base at V and 4 bases at J, with 12 bases between the two ends. The CDR3 has 15 amino acids. Full variable domain (rest looked up from reference TRBV5-1 and TRBJ2-1): KAGVTQTPRYLIKTRGQQVTLSCSPISGHRSVSWYQQTPGQGLQFLFEYFSETQRNKGNFPGRFSGRQFSNSRSEMNVSTLELGDSALYLCASSLLGAQYNEQFFGPGTRLTVL.

There are a few counts of this clonotype. The chain uses TRBV5-1 and TRBJ1-4; tentatively, D is TRBD1 (6 bases). V lost 3 bases and J 0 bases, leaving 12 bases between the germline ends. This CDR3 comprises 16 residues. CDR1 is SGHRS, CDR2 YFSETQ, per germline. This chain's CDR3 is CASSYGTPATNEKLFF. The DNA for the CDR3 is TGCGCCAGCAGCTACGGGACACCCGCAACTAATGAAAAACTGTTTTTT.

This chain uses TRBV28 with TRBJ1-4; D is unclear. Germline CDR1 is MDHEN and CDR2 is SYDVKM. The ends were cut back, 6 bases at V and 0 bases at J, with 5 bases in the middle. The CDR3 runs 13 residues. The chain's CDR3 is CASRHATNEKLFF. The CDR3 nucleotides are TGTGCCAGCAGGCACGCAACTAATGAAAAACTGTTTTTT. The full variable domain, in which reference TRBV28 and TRBJ1-4 provide the parts outside the CDR3, is DVKVTQSSRYLVKRTGEKVFLECVQDMDHENMFWYRQDPGLGLRLIYFSYDVKMKEKGDIPEGYSVSREKKERFSLILESASTNQTSMYLCASRHATNEKLFFGSGTQLSVL.

The rearrangement uses TRBV20-1 and TRBJ2-3; D call uncertain. The V gene's germline CDR1 is DFQATT and CDR2 SNEGSKA (reference sequence). V was clipped by 4 bases and J by 2 bases, with 13 bases between them. CDR3 length equals 14 residues. The CDR3 DNA reads as TGCAGTGCTACGACCTCAATCCCCACAGATACGCAGTATTTT. Translated, it gives CSATTSIPTDTQYF.

This clonotype has just a few counts. The V call is TRBV12-3 or TRBV12-4, the J call TRBJ2-1; D is ambiguous. CDR3 length: 12 residues. Trimming stripped 3 bases from V and 8 bases from J, with 8 bases between. The CDR3 sequence is CASSLAGYEQFF. The CDR3 nucleotides read TGTGCCAGCAGTTTGGCTGGGTATGAGCAGTTCTTC.

Only a few counts were recorded for this clonotype. The chain carries TRBV6-5 and TRBJ1-4; D remains unclear. The V gene lost 0 bases and the J gene lost 7 bases, with 12 bases spanning the gap. Germline CDR1 is MNHEY and CDR2 is SVGAGI. CDR3 size: 15 residues. CDR3: CASSYSDPSLEKLFF. DNA for the CDR3: TGTGCCAGCAGTTACTCGGACCCATCCCTTGAAAAACTGTTTTTT.

This clonotype has more than one count but fewer than ten. V gene TRBV3-1 combines with J gene TRBJ2-7, with D tentatively TRBD2 (5 bases). The CDR3 totals 14 residues. With 1 base removed from V and 5 bases from J, the gap between germline ends came to 12 bases. Germline values: CDR1 LGHDT, CDR2 YNNKEL (reference sequence). The CDR3: CASSQAVEAHEQYF. The CDR3 DNA reads as TGTGCCAGCAGCCAAGCGGTGGAGGCCCACGAGCAGTACTTC.

This clonotype showed up just a few times. The chain joins TRBV28 to TRBJ1-1; a possible D gene is TRBD1 (5 bases). The V and J ends lost 5 bases and 7 bases respectively, with 20 bases between them. CDR1 and CDR2 (germline): MDHEN, SYDVKM. This CDR3 is 15 amino acids long. CDR3 in DNA: TGTGCCAGCAGTCCACAACGGGGGGGGAACGGTGAAGCTTTCTTT. This encodes CASSPQRGGNGEAFF.

The chain has TRBV7-8 and TRBJ1-4; D unresolved. CDR1 is SGHVS and CDR2 is FQNEAQ in the germline V gene. The germline V and J ends were trimmed by 5 bases and 6 bases, with 22 bases remaining between them. This CDR3 is built from 17 residues. The CDR3 bases are TGTGCCAGCAGCCCGACCTTGGAGGGCCCGGGATATGAAAAACTGTTTTTT. Its protein is CASSPTLEGPGYEKLFF. The full variable domain, rest sourced from reference TRBV7-8 and TRBJ1-4, is GAGVSQSPRYKVAKRGQDVALRCDPISGHVSLFWYQQALGQGPEFLTYFQNEAQLDKSGLPSDRFFAERPEGSVSTLKIQRTQQEDSAVYLCASSPTLEGPGYEKLFFGSGTQLSVL.

The chain links TRBV5-1 to TRBJ2-2; weak D call: TRBD1 (5 bases). Between the trimmed V and J ends, which lost 4 bases and 0 bases, there was a span of 16 bases. Germline V gene lookup returns CDR1 SGHRS and CDR2 YFSETQ. This CDR3 spans 17 amino acids. CDR3 sequence reads: CASSPDTDHANTGELFF. The CDR3 DNA follows: TGCGCCAGCAGCCCGGACACGGATCACGCGAACACCGGGGAGCTGTTTTTT. Full variable domain (missing parts from reference TRBV5-1 and TRBJ2-2): KAGVTQTPRYLIKTRGQQVTLSCSPISGHRSVSWYQQTPGQGLQFLFEYFSETQRNKGNFPGRFSGRQFSNSRSEMNVSTLELGDSALYLCASSPDTDHANTGELFFGEGSRLTVL.

There are many counts of this clonotype. The chain uses TRBV29-1 and TRBJ2-5; 9 nucleotides align to TRBD1. CDR3 length: 14 residues. CDR1 and CDR2 (germline): SQVTM, ANQGSEA. The V and J ends lost 8 bases and 7 bases, in that order; junction bases with no gene match: 14. CDR3 bases: TGCAGCACTACAGGGGGCAGAGCGGCGGGGACCCAGTACTTC. Its translation is CSTTGGRAAGTQYF.

The chain carries TRBV9 and TRBJ1-6; the match to TRBD1 covers 10 bases. The CDR3 consists of 15 residues. Germline-derived CDR1 and CDR2 are SGDLS and YYNGEE. V was clipped by 4 bases and J by 7 bases; unmatched bases: 5. The CDR3 region has the DNA TGTGCCAGCAGCACCGGACAGGGGGTCAATTCACCCCTCCACTTT. This codes for CASSTGQGVNSPLHF.